A single sample gave rise to the 18 T cell receptor beta chains below, sequenced in a study of T cell changes during pregnancy in multiple sclerosis. Measured with immunoSEQ multiplex PCR; TCRdb has only the in-frame clones, and not every one. The sample records about 47,000 clones, around 87% being singletons. This specimen consisted of CD8+ T cells from peripheral blood mononuclear cells, obtained in the second trimester of pregnancy. The receptors derive from a female donor with multiple sclerosis, enrolled in a pregnancy study.

The gene calls are TRBV19 and TRBJ2-3; 8 bases fit TRBD2. This CDR3 comprises 17 residues. Trimming cost V 4 bases and J 4 bases; bases outside gene matches: 13. In germline, CDR1 is LNHDA, CDR2 SQIVND (reference sequence). The CDR3 here is CASSKAFPAGVADTQYF. Written as DNA, the CDR3 is TGTGCCAGTAGTAAGGCCTTTCCAGCGGGAGTCGCAGATACGCAGTATTTT.

This clone was counted once. The genes are TRBV5-4 and TRBJ1-1; perhaps TRBD1 as D (5 bases). The V gene lost 4 bases and the J gene lost 1 base, with 17 bases spanning the gap. In germline, CDR1 is SGHNT, CDR2 YYREEE (reference sequence). This CDR3 contains 16 residues. CDR3 DNA sequence: TGTGCCAGCAGCGAAGGGGCAGGGCGACCGAACACTGAAGCTTTCTTT. It specifies CASSEGAGRPNTEAFF.

The V and J genes are TRBV6-5 and TRBJ2-5, with 7 bases matching TRBD2. Germline CDR1 is MNHEY and CDR2 is SVGAGI. CDR3 size: 12 residues. J gave up 3 bases and V 8 bases, and 3 bases lay outside the gene matches. CDR3 in DNA: TGTGCCAGCCGTGGGACTAAAGAGACCCAGTACTTC. This encodes CASRGTKETQYF.

The genes are TRBV13 and TRBJ1-2; 9 bases agree with TRBD1. Germline values: CDR1 PRHDT, CDR2 FYEKMQ (reference sequence). The J segment lost 8 bases and the V segment lost 5 bases, leaving 27 bases of the junction unmatched. The CDR3 is 20 amino acids. The CDR3 bases are TGTGCCAGCAGCCATCCCTCCGGCAAAGAAGGAAACAGGGGGCCGGAGGGCTACACCTTC. Amino acids: CASSHPSGKEGNRGPEGYTF.

The genes are TRBV15 and TRBJ1-4; D perhaps matches TRBD1 (5 bases). The CDR3 has 16 residues. V dropped 0 bases and J dropped 0 bases, with 8 bases sitting between them. Germline V CDR1 and CDR2: LNHNV, YYDKDF (reference sequence). The CDR3 spells CATSREEQATNEKLFF. The CDR3 DNA is TGTGCCACCAGCAGAGAAGAACAGGCAACTAATGAAAAACTGTTTTTT.

V usage is TRBV6-5 and J usage is TRBJ1-1; 8 bases align to TRBD1. Germline V CDR1 and CDR2: MNHEY, SVGAGI. Trimming removed 7 bases from V and 5 bases from J; junction bases left unmatched: 9. The CDR3 sequence is 14 residues long. CDR3 sequence: CASNPDRGGTEAFF. The CDR3 DNA sequence: TGTGCCAGCAACCCAGACAGGGGTGGGACTGAAGCTTTCTTT.

The V gene is TRBV13, the J gene TRBJ1-6; the D is unclear. The CDR3 covers 15 residues. Trimming took off 0 bases at V and 6 bases at J, with 9 bases between the two ends. The germline V gene has CDR1 PRHDT and CDR2 FYEKMQ (reference sequence). The CDR3 is CASSLGARINSPLHF. The CDR3 bases are TGTGCCAGCAGCTTAGGAGCCAGGATTAATTCACCCCTCCACTTT.

The chain combines TRBV6-5 with TRBJ1-1; D is possibly TRBD1 (6 bases). Germline CDR1 MNHEY, CDR2 SVGAGI. CDR3 length equals 11 residues. Trimming left V 6 bases short and J 8 bases short, with 10 bases between. The CDR3 DNA sequence: TGTGCCAGCAGCTCGGACAGAGAAGCTTTCTTT. It encodes CASSSDREAFF.

The chain links TRBV13 to TRBJ2-7; 7 bases fit TRBD2. J gave up 3 bases and V 1 base, and 6 bases lay outside the gene matches. The CDR3 is 15 residues long. Germline-derived CDR1 and CDR2 are PRHDT and FYEKMQ (reference sequence). The CDR3 reads CASSLAVASGYEQYF. CDR3 coding DNA: TGTGCCAGCAGCTTAGCGGTGGCTAGCGGCTACGAGCAGTACTTC.

This clone was recorded once. This chain links TRBV7-9 with TRBJ1-1; the D is unclear. The CDR3 sequence is 14 residues long. Germline V lookup: CDR1 SEHNR, CDR2 FQNEAQ (reference sequence). V lost 2 bases and J lost 0, with 7 bases in between. CDR3 bases: TGTGCCAGCAGCTTAACCGAGATGAACACTGAAGCTTTCTTT. Protein product: CASSLTEMNTEAFF. The whole variable domain, filled in from reference TRBV7-9 and TRBJ1-1, reads DTGVSQNPRHKITKRGQNVTFRCDPISEHNRLYWYRQTLGQGPEFLTYFQNEAQLEKSRLLSDRFSAERPKGSFSTLEIQRTEQGDSAMYLCASSLTEMNTEAFFGQGTRLTVV.

CDR3: CATSTIGQQEAFF. Written as DNA, the CDR3 is TGTGCCACCAGTACTATCGGACAGCAAGAAGCTTTCTTT. The chain employs TRBV15 and TRBJ1-1, with TRBD1 as a possible D gene (6 bases). Germline loops: CDR1 LNHNV, CDR2 YYDKDF (reference sequence). The CDR3 sequence is 13 residues long. With 6 bases removed from V and 8 bases from J, the gap between germline ends came to 16 bases. The full variable domain, with the rest looked up from reference TRBV15 and TRBJ1-1, is DAMVIQNPRYQVTQFGKPVTLSCSQTLNHNVMYWYQQKSSQAPKLLFHYYDKDFNNEADTPDNFQSRRPNTSFCFLDIRSPGLGDTAMYLCATSTIGQQEAFFGQGTRLTVV.

The chain joins TRBV29-1 to TRBJ2-3; 13 bases match TRBD2. The CDR3 runs to 14 residues. Unmatched junction bases numbered 12, after V lost 7 bases and J lost 11 bases. CDR1 SQVTM and CDR2 ANQGSEA come from the germline V gene. The CDR3 region has the DNA TGCAGCGACTCCGGGACTAGCGGGGCCTGGGGGCAGTATTTT. It is translated as CSDSGTSGAWGQYF.

The chain links TRBV11-2 to TRBJ1-5; D might be TRBD1 (5 bases). Germline V CDR1 and CDR2: SGHAT, FQNNGV. CDR3 length: 16 amino acids. V lost 0 bases to trimming and J lost 0 bases, with 9 bases between them. The chain's CDR3 is CASSLDGGFSNQPQHF. Written as DNA, the CDR3 is TGTGCCAGCAGCTTAGATGGGGGGTTTAGCAATCAGCCCCAGCATTTT.

J is TRBJ2-7 and V is TRBV5-1; D is perhaps TRBD1 (5 bases). Germline values: CDR1 SGHRS, CDR2 YFSETQ. With 5 bases removed from V and 3 bases from J, the gap between germline ends came to 18 bases. The CDR3 runs 15 residues. CDR3 protein: CASRESGYPLYEQYF. DNA for the CDR3: TGCGCCAGCAGAGAATCAGGGTACCCACTCTACGAGCAGTACTTC.

This clone was detected a few times. V is TRBV6-5 and J is TRBJ2-5, with D perhaps matching TRBD2 (5 bases). The V gene's germline CDR1 is MNHEY and CDR2 SVGAGI. The CDR3 spans 14 residues. Trimming pared 2 bases from V and 5 bases from J, leaving 12 bases between. DNA of the CDR3: TGTGCCAGCAGTTACACCGAAAGAGGGGAGACCCAGTACTTC. It encodes CASSYTERGETQYF.

J is TRBJ2-7 and V is TRBV5-6, with D unresolved. V shed 6 bases and J shed 0 bases, with 10 bases lying between them. The CDR3 has 13 residues. From germline, CDR1 is SGHDT and CDR2 YYEEEE. The CDR3 spells CASTSGLSYEQYF. Here the CDR3 DNA reads TGTGCCAGCACCTCTGGGCTCTCCTACGAGCAGTACTTC. Drawing the rest from reference TRBV5-6 and TRBJ2-7, the complete variable domain is DAGVTQSPTHLIKTRGQQVTLRCSPKSGHDTVSWYQQALGQGPQFIFQYYEEEERQRGNFPDRFSGHQFPNYSSELNVNALLLGDSALYLCASTSGLSYEQYFGPGTRLTVT.

The rearrangement joins TRBV4-2 to TRBJ1-2; a possible D gene is TRBD1 (6 bases). Trimming pared 3 bases from V and 8 bases from J, leaving 16 bases between. This CDR3 spans 14 amino acids. CDR1 is LGHNA and CDR2 is YNFKEQ in the germline V gene. The CDR3, as DNA: TGTGCCAGCAGCCAGGAGACAGGCCCAAGGGGCTACACCTTC. Translating gives CASSQETGPRGYTF.

The rearrangement links TRBV10-3 to TRBJ2-1, with D possibly being TRBD2 (5 bases). The CDR3 extends over 16 amino acids. The V gene's germline CDR1 is ENHRY and CDR2 SYGVKD. The V and J ends lost 0 bases and 5 bases respectively, with 14 bases between them. The CDR3 reads CAISESARGGDNEQFF. In DNA, the CDR3 is TGTGCCATCAGTGAGTCTGCACGGGGTGGAGACAATGAGCAGTTCTTC.